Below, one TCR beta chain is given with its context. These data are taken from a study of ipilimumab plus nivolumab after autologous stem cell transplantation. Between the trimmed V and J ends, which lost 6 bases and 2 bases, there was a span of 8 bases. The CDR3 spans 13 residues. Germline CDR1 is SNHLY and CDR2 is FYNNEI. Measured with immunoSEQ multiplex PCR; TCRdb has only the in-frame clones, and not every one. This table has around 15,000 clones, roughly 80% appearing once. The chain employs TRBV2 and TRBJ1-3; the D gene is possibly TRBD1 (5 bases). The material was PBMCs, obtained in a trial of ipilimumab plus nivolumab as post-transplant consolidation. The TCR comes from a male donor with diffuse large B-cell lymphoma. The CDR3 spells CASSPGTGNTIYF. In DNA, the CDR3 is TGTGCCAGCAGCCCAGGGACTGGAAACACCATATATTTT.